This record looks at one T cell receptor (beta chain) sequence and its context. Per the original data handling: Scientists estimated how many nucleated cells there were by amplifying reference gene primers. The protocol was immunoSEQ multiplex PCR, while the TCRdb copy is restricted to in-frame clones and leaves out a portion. V and J calls and clone size are copied from that table; D and trimming were computed from the DNA. This sample has under 95,000 clones; roughly 91% occur once, and the top ten carry approximately 4.4%. The source of the sample is a study of blood T cell repertoires in COVID-19. The overall study: Donors in the United States, Italy and Spain gave samples during acute or convalescent COVID-19. Sample material is recorded as cDNA or gDNA derived from T cells, B-cell-depleted T cells, or PBMCs.

CDR3 length equals 14 residues. The junction had 6 bases not matched to a gene; V was cut back by 6 bases and J by 3 bases. The germline gives CDR1 MNHEY, CDR2 SVGAGI. Sequenced: peripheral blood. The J gene is TRBJ1-1, the V gene TRBV6-5; 8 bases agree with TRBD1. The receptor comes from a woman aged 80 or over with acute or convalescent COVID-19. As DNA, the CDR3 is TGTGCCAGCAGCCTAATGACAGGGGACACTGAAGCTTTCTTT. This translates into CASSLMTGDTEAFF.